Here is one T cell receptor (beta chain) with its context. The sample originates from a study of blood T cell repertoires in COVID-19. Looking at the study overall: Donors in the United States, Italy and Spain gave samples during acute or convalescent COVID-19. The cDNA or gDNA used as material had been derived from T cells, B-cell-depleted T cells, or PBMCs.

The assay was immunoSEQ multiplex PCR, and TCRdb's table has in-frame clones only and misses some. The sample has about 86,000 clones, around 87% seen once. CDR1 MNHEY and CDR2 SVGAGI come from the germline V gene. V was clipped by 6 bases and J by 1 base, with 9 bases between them. The CDR3 has 13 residues. The V and J genes are TRBV6-5 and TRBJ2-5; the D gene is possibly TRBD1 (7 bases). The TCR originated in a human donor in a cohort sampled during active COVID-19. Sequencing used peripheral blood. CDR3 in DNA: TGTGCCAGCAGGCGGGACAGCCAAGAGACCCAGTACTTC. The encoded protein is CASRRDSQETQYF.